What follows are 26 T cell receptor beta chains derived from one specimen sequenced in a study of T and B cells in COVID-19 patients. BIOMED2 TRB-A/B primer pools were used in multiplex TRB PCR. TCRdb reanalysed the multiplex PCR reads using MiXCR and keeps one entry per CDR3 protein. Of roughly 23,000 distinct CDR3 sequences listed, roughly 27% are singletons. Blood genomic DNA input for TRB amplification was 250-500 ng. The sample was blood. These receptors all stem from a human donor who had recovered from COVID-19.

This clonotype is medium-sized within its sample. This chain uses TRBV19 with TRBJ1-4; D remains ambiguous. V was cut by 10 bases and J by 5 bases, with 14 bases left in between. The CDR3 has 13 residues. The V gene's germline CDR1 is LNHDA and CDR2 SQIVND (reference sequence). CDR3 in amino acids: CATMTSQNEKLFF. Written as DNA, the CDR3 is TGTGCCACCATGACGAGCCAGAATGAAAAACTGTTTTTT.

The rearrangement links TRBV19 to TRBJ2-2; 8 nucleotides match TRBD2. This CDR3 is 15 amino acids long. The V gene's germline CDR1 is LNHDA and CDR2 SQIVND (reference sequence). V dropped 9 bases and J dropped 3; count of bases not matched to a gene: 9. CDR3 loop: CASNPAGAYTGELFF. The DNA of the CDR3 is TGTGCCAGCAACCCAGCGGGAGCCTACACCGGGGAGCTGTTTTTT.

V usage is TRBV20-1 and J usage is TRBJ2-1; a possible D gene is TRBD2 (6 bases). V gave up 1 base and J gave up 8 bases, with 18 bases separating them. The germline gives CDR1 DFQATT, CDR2 SNEGSKA (reference sequence). The CDR3 totals 15 residues. CDR3 DNA sequence: TGCAGTGCTAGAGGGTCGGGACTGGGCGACCATGAGCAGTTCTTC. It encodes CSARGSGLGDHEQFF.

Concerning this clonotype: Possible read error: a much larger clone is one base away. The J gene is TRBJ2-7, the V gene TRBV12-3 or TRBV12-4, with 10 bases identical to TRBD1. CDR3 length: 13 amino acids. Trimming removed 5 bases from V and 5 bases from J; junction bases left unmatched: 3. In nucleotides, the CDR3 is TGTGCCAGCAGTCCGACAGGGGGCAACGAGCAGTACTTC. It translates to CASSPTGGNEQYF.

The sample holds a few counts of this clonotype. This chain uses TRBV12-5 with TRBJ2-5; TRBD1 is a possible D gene (5 bases). V lost 6 bases to trimming and J lost 1 base, with 15 bases between them. This CDR3 is built from 15 residues. Looked up from germline, CDR1 is LGHNT and CDR2 is FRNRAP. The CDR3, as DNA: TGTGCTAGTGGCCGGCTATTAAGGGGCCAAGAGACCCAGTACTTC. Its translation is CASGRLLRGQETQYF.

The chain joins TRBV6-5 to TRBJ2-2; 9 bases align to TRBD2. The CDR3 consists of 16 residues. Germline V CDR1 and CDR2: MNHEY, SVGAGI. The ends lost 6 bases at V and 1 base at J; junction bases unmatched: 6. The CDR3: CASRGGLAWNTGELFF. DNA for the CDR3: TGTGCCAGCAGAGGGGGACTAGCCTGGAACACCGGGGAGCTGTTTTTT.

The chain has TRBV7-9 and TRBJ2-7; 9 bases are a match to TRBD2. The V gene end was trimmed by 5 bases and the J gene end by 3 bases; junction bases not matched to a gene: 5. Germline assignment: CDR1 SEHNR and CDR2 FQNEAQ (reference sequence). This CDR3 region has 14 residues. The CDR3 coding sequence is TGTGCCAGCAGCCCGTCAGCGGGAGGCTACGAGCAGTACTTC. It encodes CASSPSAGGYEQYF.

This clonotype was counted only a few times. This chain joins TRBV11-1 and TRBJ2-7; 13 positions agree with TRBD2. The CDR3 totals 15 residues. The V gene end was trimmed by 5 bases and the J gene end by 7 bases; junction bases not matched to a gene: 8. The germline V gene encodes CDR1 SGHAT and CDR2 FQDESV (reference sequence). The CDR3 is CASSPTSGRAEEQYF. The CDR3 nucleotides are TGTGCCAGCAGCCCCACTAGCGGGAGGGCCGAAGAGCAGTACTTC.

In this sample, this clonotype turned up a few times. The chain is built from TRBV19 and TRBJ1-4; 9 bases map to TRBD1. There are 16 residues in the CDR3. V trimming: 6 bases; J trimming: 0 bases; junction bases outside the gene matches: 5. Germline V gene lookup returns CDR1 LNHDA and CDR2 SQIVND (reference sequence). The CDR3 loop is CASSRTGVATNEKLFF. CDR3 DNA: TGTGCCAGTAGCCGGACAGGGGTTGCAACTAATGAAAAACTGTTTTTT.

In the case of this clonotype: A much larger clone differs from this one at a single base, so this may be a read error. The chain joins TRBV12-3 or TRBV12-4 to TRBJ2-7; D not certain. There are 11 residues in the CDR3. V gave up 4 bases and J gave up 7 bases, with 8 bases separating them. The CDR3 loop is CASSSLDEQYF. CDR3 bases: TGTGCCAGCAGTTCTTTGGATGAGCAGTACTTC.

This chain links TRBV18 with TRBJ1-2, with 8 bases that match TRBD1. V gave up 3 bases and J gave up 7 bases; unmatched junction bases: 7. CDR3 length: 14 amino acids. Per germline, CDR1 KGHSH and CDR2 LQKENI. CDR3 in amino acids: CASSPSDRDSGYTF. The CDR3 DNA is TGTGCCAGCTCACCTTCGGACAGGGATAGTGGCTACACCTTC.

Comments on this clonotype: A much larger clone differs by one base, so this may be a read error. The CDR3 DNA sequence: TGCAGCGTTAAAGTTCTGGGAAACTCTGAAGCTTTCTTT. Its translation is CSVKVLGNSEAFF. The chain employs TRBV29-1 and TRBJ1-1; D is undetermined. CDR3 length: 13 amino acids. Trimming took 5 bases from V and 6 from J, leaving 16 bases between them. Looked up from germline, CDR1 is SQVTM and CDR2 is ANQGSEA.

In regard to this clonotype: A junction boundary mismatches the germline segment, possibly from a read error. The V gene is TRBV18, the J gene TRBJ2-5; 11 positions match TRBD2. The germline gives CDR1 KGHSH, CDR2 LQKENI. This CDR3 comprises 16 residues. CDR3 nucleotide sequence: TGTGCCAGCTTACCAAGGCTAGCGGGGGGCCAAGAGACCCAGTACTTC. It translates to CASLPRLAGGQETQYF.

At least ten counts were recorded for this clonotype. The genes are TRBV7-6 and TRBJ2-5; D gene unclear. Germline-derived CDR1 and CDR2 are SGHVS and FNYEAQ. The V end was cut by 6 bases, the J end by 5 bases, with 10 bases between. CDR3 length equals 12 residues. CDR3 bases: TGTGCCAGCAGTCAACTCGGGGAGACCCAGTACTTC. As protein: CASSQLGETQYF.

This clonotype ranks as medium-sized (0.01 to 0.1%). The rearrangement joins TRBV11-1 to TRBJ2-3; 9 bases map to TRBD2. The CDR3 totals 17 residues. The ends lost 1 base at V and 0 bases at J; junction bases unmatched: 5. Germline V CDR1 and CDR2: SGHAT, FQDESV (reference sequence). The CDR3 nucleotides are TGTGCCAGCAGCTTAGGTAGCGGGAGCATCAGCACAGATACGCAGTATTTT. Protein sequence: CASSLGSGSISTDTQYF.

The genes are TRBV6-5 and TRBJ1-5; 9 bases agree with TRBD1. V shed 5 bases, J shed 4 bases, and the junction held 6 bases outside the gene matches. The CDR3 sequence is 15 residues long. CDR1 MNHEY and CDR2 SVGAGI come from the germline V gene. In DNA, the CDR3 is TGTGCCAGCAGTCGACAGGGGGTCACGAATCAGCCCCAGCATTTT. The encoded protein is CASSRQGVTNQPQHF.

This clonotype appeared a few times. The chain employs TRBV12-3 or TRBV12-4 and TRBJ2-5; TRBD1 matches 7 bases. The J segment lost 3 bases and the V segment lost 7 bases, leaving 14 bases of the junction unmatched. This CDR3 has 16 residues. The CDR3 spells CASTHWDRSSEETQYF. Written as DNA, the CDR3 is TGTGCCAGCACCCACTGGGACAGAAGTTCCGAAGAGACCCAGTACTTC.

This clonotype was counted at least ten times. The gene calls are TRBV18 and TRBJ2-5; D unresolved. The V end lost 1 base, the J end lost 4 bases, and 10 bases lay between the germline ends. The CDR3 spans 14 residues. Germline CDR1 KGHSH, CDR2 LQKENI. The CDR3 region is CASSPLGLGETQYF. CDR3 bases: TGTGCCAGCTCACCACTGGGCTTAGGAGAGACCCAGTACTTC.

This clonotype was seen a handful of times. This chain connects TRBV5-1 to TRBJ2-1; tentatively, D is TRBD2 (5 bases). CDR1 is SGHRS and CDR2 is YFSETQ in the germline V gene. The CDR3 is made up of 15 amino acids. V lost 0 bases and J 0 bases, leaving 7 bases between the germline ends. The CDR3 DNA sequence: TGCGCCAGCAGCTTGGCCGGGGACTCCTACAATGAGCAGTTCTTC. Amino acid sequence: CASSLAGDSYNEQFF.

The chain uses TRBV12-3 or TRBV12-4 and TRBJ1-2; D possibly corresponds to TRBD1 (6 bases). The CDR3 runs to 13 residues. V was trimmed by 6 bases and J by 4 bases, leaving 12 bases between them. CDR3 protein: CASRMGGGYGYTF. CDR3 nucleotides: TGTGCCAGCAGGATGGGGGGCGGCTATGGCTACACCTTC.

This clonotype has only a few counts. Written as DNA, the CDR3 is TGTGCCAGCAGTTACCCTTTACGGGATGAAAAACTGTTTTTT. It codes for CASSYPLRDEKLFF. This chain links TRBV6-5 with TRBJ1-4; D is undetermined. V shed 2 bases and J shed 6 bases, with 10 bases lying between them. Germline CDR1 reads MNHEY; CDR2 reads SVGAGI. This CDR3 contains 14 residues.

A few counts support this clonotype. The chain uses TRBV5-4 and TRBJ2-1; possibly TRBD2 for D (5 bases). The CDR3 spans 11 residues. Deletions cut 3 bases from V and 8 bases from J, with 6 bases between. Per the germline V gene, CDR1 is SGHNT and CDR2 is YYREEE (reference sequence). The CDR3: CASSSDYEQFF. CDR3 coding DNA: TGTGCCAGCAGCTCGGACTATGAGCAGTTCTTC.

V usage is TRBV5-1 and J usage is TRBJ2-7; D is unresolved. V was shortened by 4 bases and J by 4 bases, with 6 bases between the two germline ends. This CDR3 comprises 11 residues. Germline V gene sequence: CDR1 SGHRS, CDR2 YFSETQ. CDR3 amino acids: CASSGPYEQYF. CDR3 in DNA: TGCGCCAGCAGCGGGCCGTACGAGCAGTACTTC.

This clonotype appeared a few times. This chain connects TRBV7-2 to TRBJ2-1, with 12 bases identical to TRBD2. The J segment lost 6 bases and the V segment lost 3 bases, leaving 3 bases of the junction unmatched. The length of the CDR3 is 15 residues. Germline CDR1 reads SGHTA; CDR2 reads FQGNSA. The CDR3 loop reads CASSFLLAGGNEQFF. For the CDR3, the DNA is TGTGCCAGCAGCTTTTTACTAGCGGGGGGCAATGAGCAGTTCTTC. Full variable domain (rest looked up from reference TRBV7-2 and TRBJ2-1): GAGVSQSPSNKVTEKGKDVELRCDPISGHTALYWYRQSLGQGLEFLIYFQGNSAPDKSGLPSDRFSAERTGGSVSTLTIQRTQQEDSAVYLCASSFLLAGGNEQFFGPGTRLTVL.

This chain uses TRBV18 with TRBJ1-3, with TRBD1 as a possible D gene (5 bases). V lost 6 bases to trimming and J lost 0 bases, with 12 bases between them. The germline V gene encodes CDR1 KGHSH and CDR2 LQKENI. The CDR3 sequence is 15 residues long. CDR3 residues: CASSGGISSGNTIYF. CDR3 DNA sequence: TGTGCCAGCTCCGGGGGTATTAGCTCTGGAAACACCATATATTTT.

The V call is TRBV29-1, the J call TRBJ1-2; D gene unclear. V gave up 2 bases and J gave up 5 bases, with 15 bases separating them. Germline V CDR1 and CDR2: SQVTM, ANQGSEA. The CDR3 length is 14 residues. For the CDR3, the DNA is TGCAGCGTTGAAAGTCGCCAGTCCCCTTATGGCTACACCTTC. It codes for CSVESRQSPYGYTF.